Sequencing of this T cell receptor beta chain was carried out in a study of blood T cell repertoires in COVID-19. Study information: Sample material is recorded as cDNA or gDNA derived from T cells, B-cell-depleted T cells, or PBMCs.

TCRdb keeps only in-frame clones here, not all; method: immunoSEQ multiplex PCR. The sample has 120,000 to 150,000 clones; roughly 89% are singletons. Turning to this clone: The identical CDR3 is also encoded by other nucleotide sequences in the sample.

V shed 4 bases, J shed 2 bases, and the junction held 6 bases outside the gene matches. The germline gives CDR1 SEHNR, CDR2 FQNEAQ (reference sequence). The CDR3 has 15 amino acids. What was sequenced was peripheral blood. The chain links TRBV7-9 to TRBJ1-1; TRBD1 matches at 8 bases. The receptor was isolated from a woman aged 45-65 years with active or convalescent COVID-19. The CDR3 region is CASSSGQGVNTEAFF. The CDR3, as DNA: TGTGCCAGCAGCTCCGGACAGGGAGTTAACACTGAAGCTTTCTTT.